The 6 T cell receptor beta chains below were found in one sample sequenced in a study of human T cells and chemical hapten exposure (dated by TCRdb to about 2021). The library came from RACE. The instrument given in TCRdb is NextSeq 500. TCRdb reprocessing: public reads trimmed at Q25 with fastp, clones called with MiXCR, in-frame beta chains kept. Duplicate CDR3 protein sequences are folded into a single record with the most common DNA and genes. The sample has 280,000 or so distinct CDR3 sequences on record, approximately 8% of them singletons. The top ten hold more than 0.95% of the sample. The time point label for this specimen denotes: pre-sensitization, week 0. The treatment or condition label on this specimen signifies: therapeutic diphenylcyclopropenone sensitization with weekly scalp DPC. The sample consisted of whole blood, taken in connection with sensitization to the hapten diphenylcyclopropenone (DPC). Source of these receptors: a man in his late teens or twenties with alopecia areata. Some clones in this sample may be carry-over from other donors' samples.

The chain combines TRBV12-3 or TRBV12-4 with TRBJ2-2; D is perhaps TRBD1 (7 bases). The CDR3 contains 17 residues. Deletions cut 8 bases from V and 0 bases from J, with 19 bases between. CDR3 in DNA: TGTGCCAGCGAGGCGATAGGAGGGGGCGCGAACACCGGGGAGCTGTTTTTT. Residues: CASEAIGGGANTGELFF.

In this sample, this clonotype turned up a few times. The V gene is TRBV7-3, the J gene TRBJ1-6; D call uncertain. Between the trimmed V and J ends, which lost 0 bases and 8 bases, there was a span of 20 bases. Per the germline V gene, CDR1 is SGHTA and CDR2 is FQGTGA. The CDR3 extends over 18 amino acids. CDR3 protein: CASSLTRRAGDPYSPLHF. Written as DNA, the CDR3 is TGTGCCAGCAGCTTAACGCGTCGGGCGGGAGACCCCTATTCACCCCTCCACTTT. The full variable domain, rest sourced from reference TRBV7-3 and TRBJ1-6, is GAGVSQTPSNKVTEKGKYVELRCDPISGHTALYWYRQSLGQGPEFLIYFQGTGAADDSGLPNDRFFAVRPEGSVSTLKIQRTERGDSAVYLCASSLTRRAGDPYSPLHFGNGTRLTVT.

The chain joins TRBV7-6 to TRBJ2-5; D perhaps matches TRBD2 (5 bases). Germline CDR1 SGHVS, CDR2 FNYEAQ. Trimming removed 1 base from V and 9 bases from J, with 12 bases in between. The length of the CDR3 is 13 residues. The CDR3 loop is CASSLDGDTAQYF. As DNA, the CDR3 is TGTGCCAGCAGCTTAGACGGGGATACGGCCCAGTACTTC.

This clonotype has just a few counts. V is TRBV6-6 and J is TRBJ1-6; D ambiguous. The CDR3 covers 16 residues. Deletions cut 2 bases from V and 6 bases from J, with 14 bases between. The germline CDR1 and CDR2 sequences are MNHNY and SVGAGI (reference sequence). CDR3 nucleotides: TGTGCCAGCAGTTACGGGTTCAAATCGGGTAATTCACCCCTCCACTTT. Translated: CASSYGFKSGNSPLHF.

This clonotype was picked up a small number of times. The chain is built from TRBV12-3 or TRBV12-4 and TRBJ2-5; possibly TRBD1 or TRBD2 for D (6 bases each). The CDR3 loop spans 14 amino acids. The V end lost 3 bases, the J end lost 3 bases, and 11 bases lay between the germline ends. The CDR3 DNA sequence: TGTGCCAGCAGTTTGCGGGACACCGAAGAGACCCAGTACTTC. Its protein is CASSLRDTEETQYF.

The chain joins TRBV7-9 to TRBJ1-1, with a weak D call TRBD1 (5 bases). The CDR3 spans 12 residues. Germline V CDR1 and CDR2: SEHNR, FQNEAQ (reference sequence). Trimming removed 3 bases at V and 7 bases at J, with 9 bases between. CDR3 sequence reads: CASSLGRGEAFF. DNA of the CDR3: TGTGCCAGCAGCTTGGGAAGGGGTGAAGCTTTCTTT.